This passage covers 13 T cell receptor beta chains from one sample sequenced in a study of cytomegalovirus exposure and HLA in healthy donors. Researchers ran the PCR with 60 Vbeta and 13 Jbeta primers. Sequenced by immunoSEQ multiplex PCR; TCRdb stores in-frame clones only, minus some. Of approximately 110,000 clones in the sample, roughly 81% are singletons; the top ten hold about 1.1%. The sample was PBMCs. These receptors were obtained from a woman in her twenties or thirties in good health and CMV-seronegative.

CDR3 DNA: TGTGCCACTAGAACGACAGGCACTAATTCACCCCTCCACTTT. As protein: CATRTTGTNSPLHF. The chain links TRBV19 to TRBJ1-6; TRBD1 might be the D (6 bases). Per the germline V gene, CDR1 is LNHDA and CDR2 is SQIVND (reference sequence). The CDR3 extends over 14 amino acids. V dropped 10 bases and J dropped 6 bases, with 16 bases sitting between them.

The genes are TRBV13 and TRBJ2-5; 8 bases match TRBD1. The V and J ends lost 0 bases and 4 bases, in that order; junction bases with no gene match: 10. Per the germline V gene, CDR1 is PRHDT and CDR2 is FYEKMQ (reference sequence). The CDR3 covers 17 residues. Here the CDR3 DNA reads TGTGCCAGCAGCTTAGGCCGTAGGACAGGGACAGGAGAGACCCAGTACTTC. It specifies CASSLGRRTGTGETQYF.

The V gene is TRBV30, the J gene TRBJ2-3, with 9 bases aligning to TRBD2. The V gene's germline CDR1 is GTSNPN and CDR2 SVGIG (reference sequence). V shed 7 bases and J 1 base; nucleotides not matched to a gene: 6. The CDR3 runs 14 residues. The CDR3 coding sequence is TGTGCCTCCTCGTTAGCGGGGGGCACAGATACGCAGTATTTT. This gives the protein CASSLAGGTDTQYF.

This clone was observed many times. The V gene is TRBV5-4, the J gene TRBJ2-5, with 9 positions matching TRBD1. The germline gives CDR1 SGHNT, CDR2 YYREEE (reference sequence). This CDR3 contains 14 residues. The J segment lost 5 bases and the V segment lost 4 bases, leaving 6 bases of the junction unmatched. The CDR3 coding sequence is TGTGCCAGCAGCCCCGGGACAGGGTATGAGACCCAGTACTTC. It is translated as CASSPGTGYETQYF.

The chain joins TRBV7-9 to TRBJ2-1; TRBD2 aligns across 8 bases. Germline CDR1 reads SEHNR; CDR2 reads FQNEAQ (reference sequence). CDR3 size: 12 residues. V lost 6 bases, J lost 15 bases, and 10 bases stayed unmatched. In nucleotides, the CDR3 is TGTGCCAGCAGTGGGATTCGGGCGGGGGGGTTCTTC. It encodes CASSGIRAGGFF.

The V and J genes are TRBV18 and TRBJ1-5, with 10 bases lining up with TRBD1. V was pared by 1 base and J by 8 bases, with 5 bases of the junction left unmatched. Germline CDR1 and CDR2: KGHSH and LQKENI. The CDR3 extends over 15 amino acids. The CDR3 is CASSPRRGTGEPQHF. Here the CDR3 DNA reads TGTGCCAGCTCACCACGGAGGGGGACAGGGGAGCCCCAGCATTTT. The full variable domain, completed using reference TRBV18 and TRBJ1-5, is NAGVMQNPRHLVRRRGQEARLRCSPMKGHSHVYWYRQLPEEGLKFMVYLQKENIIDESGMPKERFSAEFPKEGPSILRIQQVVRGDSAAYFCASSPRRGTGEPQHFGDGTRLSIL.

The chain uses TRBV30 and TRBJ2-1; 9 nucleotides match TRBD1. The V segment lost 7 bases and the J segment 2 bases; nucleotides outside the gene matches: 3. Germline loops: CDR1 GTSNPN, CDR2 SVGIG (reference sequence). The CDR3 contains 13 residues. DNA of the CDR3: TGTGCCTTGACAGGGGGGACCTACAATGAGCAGTTCTTC. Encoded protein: CALTGGTYNEQFF.

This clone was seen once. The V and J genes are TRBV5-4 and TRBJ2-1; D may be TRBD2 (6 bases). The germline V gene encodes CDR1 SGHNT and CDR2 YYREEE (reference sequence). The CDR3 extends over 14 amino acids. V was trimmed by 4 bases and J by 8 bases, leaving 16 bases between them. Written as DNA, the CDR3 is TGTGCCAGCAGCCAGGGACTCCGGAACGATGAGCAGTTCTTC. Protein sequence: CASSQGLRNDEQFF.

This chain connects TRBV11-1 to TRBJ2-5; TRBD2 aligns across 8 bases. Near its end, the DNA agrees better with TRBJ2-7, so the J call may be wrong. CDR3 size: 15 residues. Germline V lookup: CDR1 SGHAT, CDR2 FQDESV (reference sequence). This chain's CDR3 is CASSYSGDLTYEQYF. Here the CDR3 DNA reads TGTGCCAGCAGCTATAGCGGGGACCTTACCTACGAGCAGTACTTC.

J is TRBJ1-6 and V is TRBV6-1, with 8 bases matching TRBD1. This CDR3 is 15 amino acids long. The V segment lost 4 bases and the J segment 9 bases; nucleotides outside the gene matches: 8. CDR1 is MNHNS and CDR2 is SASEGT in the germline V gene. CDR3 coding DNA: TGTGCCAGCAGTGCCCCGGGACAGGTCTCTTCACCCCTCCACTTT. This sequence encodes CASSAPGQVSSPLHF.

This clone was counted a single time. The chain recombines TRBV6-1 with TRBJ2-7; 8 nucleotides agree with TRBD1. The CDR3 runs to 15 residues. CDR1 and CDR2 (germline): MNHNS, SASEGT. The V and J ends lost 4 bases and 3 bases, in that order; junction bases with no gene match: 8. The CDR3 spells CASSAGTGANYEQYF. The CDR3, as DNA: TGTGCCAGCAGTGCTGGGACAGGAGCGAACTACGAGCAGTACTTC.

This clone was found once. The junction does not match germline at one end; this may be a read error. The CDR3 sequence is CSSSSGLAGVEELFF. The CDR3 DNA sequence: TGTTCCAGCAGCTCCGGACTAGCGGGGGTGGAGGAGCTGTTTTTT. V is TRBV11-2 and J is TRBJ2-2, with 13 bases aligning to TRBD2. The CDR3 runs to 15 residues. In germline, CDR1 is SGHAT, CDR2 FQNNGV.

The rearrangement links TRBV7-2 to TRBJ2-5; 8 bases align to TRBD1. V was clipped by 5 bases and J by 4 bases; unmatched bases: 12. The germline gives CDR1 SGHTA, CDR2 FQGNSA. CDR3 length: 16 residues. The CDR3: CASSPAWQGAGETQYF. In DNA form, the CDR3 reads TGTGCCAGCAGCCCTGCCTGGCAGGGGGCTGGAGAGACCCAGTACTTC.